This T cell receptor (beta chain) is drawn from a study of cytomegalovirus exposure and HLA in healthy donors. CDR1 is SGHTA and CDR2 is FQGNSA in the germline V gene. V lost 5 bases and J lost 4, with 12 bases in between. The CDR3 spans 14 residues. Produced via immunoSEQ multiplex PCR; TCRdb's table is partial and in-frame only. The top ten clones hold 0.9% to 1% of a sample with roughly 60,000 clones, approximately 96% of them seen once. The sequencing sample was made of PBMCs. The source is a young man in good health and CMV-seronegative. The chain combines TRBV7-2 with TRBJ2-1; D is possibly TRBD2 (6 bases). CDR3 sequence reads: CASSQEAGYNEQFF. The DNA of the CDR3 is TGTGCCAGCAGCCAAGAGGCGGGGTACAATGAGCAGTTCTTC.